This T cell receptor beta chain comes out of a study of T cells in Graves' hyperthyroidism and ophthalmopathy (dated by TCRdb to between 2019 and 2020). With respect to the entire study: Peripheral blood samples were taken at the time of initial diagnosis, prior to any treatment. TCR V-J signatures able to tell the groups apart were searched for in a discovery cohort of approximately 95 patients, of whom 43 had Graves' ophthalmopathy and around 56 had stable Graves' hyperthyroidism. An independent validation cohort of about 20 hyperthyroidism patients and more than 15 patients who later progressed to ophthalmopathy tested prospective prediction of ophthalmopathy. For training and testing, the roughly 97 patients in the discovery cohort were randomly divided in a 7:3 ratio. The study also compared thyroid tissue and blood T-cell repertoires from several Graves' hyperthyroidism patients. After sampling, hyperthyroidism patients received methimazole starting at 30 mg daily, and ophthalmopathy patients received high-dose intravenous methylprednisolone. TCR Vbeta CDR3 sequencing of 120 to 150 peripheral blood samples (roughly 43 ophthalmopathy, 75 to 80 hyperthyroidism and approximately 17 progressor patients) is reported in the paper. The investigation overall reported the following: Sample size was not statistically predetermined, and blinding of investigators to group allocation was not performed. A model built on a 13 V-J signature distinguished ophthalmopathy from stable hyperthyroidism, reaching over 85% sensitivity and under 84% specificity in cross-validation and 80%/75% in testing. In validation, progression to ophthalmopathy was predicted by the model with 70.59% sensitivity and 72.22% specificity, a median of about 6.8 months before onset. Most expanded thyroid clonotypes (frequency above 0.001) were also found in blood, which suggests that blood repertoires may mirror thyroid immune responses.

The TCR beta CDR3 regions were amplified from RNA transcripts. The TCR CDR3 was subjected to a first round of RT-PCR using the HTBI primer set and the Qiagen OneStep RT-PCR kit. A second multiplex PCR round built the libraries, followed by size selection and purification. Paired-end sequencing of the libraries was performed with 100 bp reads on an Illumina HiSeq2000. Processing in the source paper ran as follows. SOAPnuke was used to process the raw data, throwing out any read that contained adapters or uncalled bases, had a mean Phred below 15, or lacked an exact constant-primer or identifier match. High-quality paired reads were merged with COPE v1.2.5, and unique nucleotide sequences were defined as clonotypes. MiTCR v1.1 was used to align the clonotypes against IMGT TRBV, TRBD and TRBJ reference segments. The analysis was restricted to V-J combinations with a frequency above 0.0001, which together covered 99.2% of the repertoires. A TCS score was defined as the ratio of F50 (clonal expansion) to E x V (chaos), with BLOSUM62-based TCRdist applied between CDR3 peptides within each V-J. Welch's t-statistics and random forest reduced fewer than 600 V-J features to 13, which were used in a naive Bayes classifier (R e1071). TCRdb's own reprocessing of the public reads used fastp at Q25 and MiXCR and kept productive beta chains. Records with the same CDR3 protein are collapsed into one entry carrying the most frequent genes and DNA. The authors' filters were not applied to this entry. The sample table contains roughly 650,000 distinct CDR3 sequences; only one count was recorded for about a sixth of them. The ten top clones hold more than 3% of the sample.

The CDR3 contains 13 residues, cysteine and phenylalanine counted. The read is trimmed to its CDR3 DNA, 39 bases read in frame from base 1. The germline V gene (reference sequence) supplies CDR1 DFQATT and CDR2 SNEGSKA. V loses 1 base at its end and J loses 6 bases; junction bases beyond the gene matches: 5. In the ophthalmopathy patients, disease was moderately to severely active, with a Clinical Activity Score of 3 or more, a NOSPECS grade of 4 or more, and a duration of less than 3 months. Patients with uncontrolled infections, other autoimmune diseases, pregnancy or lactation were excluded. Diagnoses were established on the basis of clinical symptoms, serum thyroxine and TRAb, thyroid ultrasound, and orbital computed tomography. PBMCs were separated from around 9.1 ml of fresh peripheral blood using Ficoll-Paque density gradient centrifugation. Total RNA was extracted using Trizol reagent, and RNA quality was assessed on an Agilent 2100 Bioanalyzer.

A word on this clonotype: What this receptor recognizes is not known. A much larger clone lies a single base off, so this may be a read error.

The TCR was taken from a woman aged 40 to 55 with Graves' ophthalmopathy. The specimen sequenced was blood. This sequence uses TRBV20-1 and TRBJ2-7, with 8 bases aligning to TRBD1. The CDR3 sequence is CSARVGQDSEQYF. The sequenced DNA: TGCAGTGCTAGAGTGGGACAGGACAGCGAGCAGTACTTC.